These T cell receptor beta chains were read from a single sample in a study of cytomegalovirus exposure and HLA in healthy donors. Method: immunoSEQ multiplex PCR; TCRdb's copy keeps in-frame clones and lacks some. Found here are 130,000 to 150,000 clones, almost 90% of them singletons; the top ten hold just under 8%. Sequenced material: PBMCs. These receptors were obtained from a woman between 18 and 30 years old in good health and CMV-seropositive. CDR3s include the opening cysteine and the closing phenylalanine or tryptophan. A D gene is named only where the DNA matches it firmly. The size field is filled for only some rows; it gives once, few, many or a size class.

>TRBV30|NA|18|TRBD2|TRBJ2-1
TGTGCCTGGAGTGTCTCGCGGGAGGGCCGGCTGGCATACAATGAGCAGTTCTTC
CAWSVSREGRLAYNEQFF
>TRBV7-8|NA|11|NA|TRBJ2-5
TGTGCCAGCAGCTTTAAAGAGACCCAGTACTTC
CASSFKETQYF
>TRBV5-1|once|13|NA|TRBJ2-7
TGCGCCAGCAGTCAGGAAGGGAGCTACGAGCAGTACTTC
CASSQEGSYEQYF
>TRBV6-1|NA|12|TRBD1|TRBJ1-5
TGTGCCAGCAGTGACAGGGGGCAGCCCCAGCATTTT
CASSDRGQPQHF
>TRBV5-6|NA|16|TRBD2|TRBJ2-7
TGTGCCAGCAGCTTGTTTCGAGCGGGGGGTGGCTACGAGCAGTACTTC
CASSLFRAGGGYEQYF
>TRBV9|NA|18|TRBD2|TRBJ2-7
TGTGCCAGCAGCGTCTCTCCTGGGGGGGGACGGATGTCCTACGAGCAGTACTTC
CASSVSPGGGRMSYEQYF
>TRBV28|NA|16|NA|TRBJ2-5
TGTGCCAGCAGTTTATTTGGGGGGGCGCGAGCAGAGACCCAGTACTTC
CASSLFGGARAETQYF
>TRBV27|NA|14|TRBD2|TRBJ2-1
TGTGCCAGCACCTTTAGCGGGGGGGCCCATGAGCAGTTCTTC
CASTFSGGAHEQFF
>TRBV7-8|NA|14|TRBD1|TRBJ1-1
TGTGCCAGCAGCTTACAGGGGGCGCGCACTGAAGCTTTCTTT
CASSLQGARTEAFF
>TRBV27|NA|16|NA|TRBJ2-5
TGTGCCAGCAGTCCTAACGAGAACCGGGGCCAAGAGACCCAGTACTTC
CASSPNENRGQETQYF
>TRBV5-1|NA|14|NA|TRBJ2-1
TGCGCCAGCAGCTTTGATAGCCCCTACAATGAGCAGTTCTTC
CASSFDSPYNEQFF
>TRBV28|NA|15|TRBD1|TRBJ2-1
TGTGCCAGCAGTTTGGCGGGACAGGGAAAAAATGAGCAGTTCTTC
CASSLAGQGKNEQFF